This entry describes one TCR beta chain. The entry originates in a study of blood T cell repertoires in COVID-19. In the study overall: Spain, Italy and the United States supplied samples that represented acute and convalescent COVID-19. T cells, B-cell-depleted T cells, or PBMCs provided the cDNA or gDNA that served as material.

Study processing details: Reference gene primer amplification yielded estimated nucleated cell counts. Sequencing used immunoSEQ multiplex PCR; TCRdb keeps in-frame clones, though not all of them. That table furnishes V, J and clone size, whereas the DNA furnished D and trimming. Of approximately 90,000 clones listed, 80% to 90% are singletons. V trimming: 7 bases; J trimming: 5 bases; junction bases outside the gene matches: 15. Per germline, CDR1 MNHNY and CDR2 SVGAGI (reference sequence). The CDR3 sequence is 16 residues long. This clonotype originated in a woman older than 75 with acute or convalescent COVID-19. Input material: peripheral blood. The chain employs TRBV6-6 and TRBJ2-3, with TRBD1 matching 7 bases. The CDR3 region has the DNA TGTGCCAGCATCCCCTCCTACCGGGACAGAGAAGATACGCAGTATTTT. It encodes CASIPSYRDREDTQYF.